What follows describes a single T cell receptor (beta chain). Antigen specificity is unknown. The V and J ends lost 7 bases and 1 base, in that order; junction bases with no gene match: 5. Germline loops: CDR1 SQVTM, CDR2 ANQGSEA. The length of the CDR3 is 13 residues. The data derive from a study of CD8+CD57+ T cells in acquired aplastic anemia. Overall study context: Sorted CD4+ and CD8+ cells gave an average of 3.2 ug of DNA. Study-level points and caveats: Patients and controls shared twenty-nine CD8+ CDR3 sequences.

In patients chosen for sequencing, flow cytometry had shown CD8+CD57+ cell expansion. Each patient had severe acquired aplastic anemia. The template used for profiling TCR beta VDJ and CDR3 was genomic DNA. TCRdb called the reads again in MiXCR, with one record for every CDR3 protein. The table records 150,000 to 180,000 distinct CDR3 sequences, approximately 52% of them present only once. Sequencing used sorted CD4+, CD8+, or CD8+CD57+ T cells (not recorded which) from PBMCs. The chain is built from TRBV29-1 and TRBJ2-3; 7 bases line up with TRBD1. The receptor's source is a human donor with aplastic anemia. The CDR3 loop is CSGRTGGTDTQYF. In DNA form, the CDR3 reads TGCAGCGGGAGGACAGGCGGCACAGATACGCAGTATTTT.